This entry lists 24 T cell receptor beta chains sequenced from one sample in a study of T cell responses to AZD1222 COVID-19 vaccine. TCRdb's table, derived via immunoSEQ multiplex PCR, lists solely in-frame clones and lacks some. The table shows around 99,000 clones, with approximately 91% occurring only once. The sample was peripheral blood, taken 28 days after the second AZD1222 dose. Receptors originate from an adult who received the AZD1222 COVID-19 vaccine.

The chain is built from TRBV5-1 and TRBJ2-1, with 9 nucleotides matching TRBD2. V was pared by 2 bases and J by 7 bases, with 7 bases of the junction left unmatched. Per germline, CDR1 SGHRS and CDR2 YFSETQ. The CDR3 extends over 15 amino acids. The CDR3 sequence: CASSFSIAGANEQFF. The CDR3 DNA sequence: TGCGCCAGCAGCTTTTCGATAGCGGGAGCGAATGAGCAGTTCTTC.

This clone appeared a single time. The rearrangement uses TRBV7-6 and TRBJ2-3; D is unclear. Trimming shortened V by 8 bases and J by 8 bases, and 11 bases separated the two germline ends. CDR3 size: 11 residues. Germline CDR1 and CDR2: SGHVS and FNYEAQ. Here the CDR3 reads CASSAGGTQYF. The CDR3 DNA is TGTGCCAGCTCCGCTGGCGGTACGCAGTATTTT.

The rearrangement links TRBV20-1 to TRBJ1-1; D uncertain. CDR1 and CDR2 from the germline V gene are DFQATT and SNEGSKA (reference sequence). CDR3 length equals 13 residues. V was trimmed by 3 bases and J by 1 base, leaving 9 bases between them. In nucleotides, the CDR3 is TGCAGTGCTAGTGACCACTGGAACACTGAAGCTTTCTTT. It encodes CSASDHWNTEAFF.

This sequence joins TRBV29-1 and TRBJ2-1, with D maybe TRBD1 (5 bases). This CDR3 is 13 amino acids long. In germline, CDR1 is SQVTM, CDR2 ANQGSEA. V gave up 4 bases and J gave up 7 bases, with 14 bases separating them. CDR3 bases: TGCAGCGTTGCGCCCACAGGTAGGAATGAGCAGTTCTTC. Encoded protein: CSVAPTGRNEQFF.

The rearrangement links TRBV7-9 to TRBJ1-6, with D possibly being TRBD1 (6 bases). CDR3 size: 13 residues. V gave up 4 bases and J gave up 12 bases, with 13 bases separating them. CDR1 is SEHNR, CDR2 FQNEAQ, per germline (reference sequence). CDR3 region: CASSSTGPLPLHF. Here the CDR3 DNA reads TGTGCCAGCAGCTCGACAGGACCGCTACCCCTCCACTTT.

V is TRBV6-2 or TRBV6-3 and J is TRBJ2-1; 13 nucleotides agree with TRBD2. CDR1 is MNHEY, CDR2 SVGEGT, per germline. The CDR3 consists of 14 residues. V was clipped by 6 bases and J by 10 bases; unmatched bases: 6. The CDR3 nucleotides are TGTGCCAGCAGCGGACTAGCGGGAGTAGGGGAGCAGTTCTTC. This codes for CASSGLAGVGEQFF.

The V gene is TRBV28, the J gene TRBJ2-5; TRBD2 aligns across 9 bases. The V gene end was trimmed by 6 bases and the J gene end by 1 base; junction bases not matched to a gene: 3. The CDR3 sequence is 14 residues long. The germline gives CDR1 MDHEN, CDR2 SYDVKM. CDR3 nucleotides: TGTGCCAGCAGACTAGCGGGCCTCCAAGAGACCCAGTACTTC. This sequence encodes CASRLAGLQETQYF. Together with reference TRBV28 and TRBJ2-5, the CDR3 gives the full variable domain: DVKVTQSSRYLVKRTGEKVFLECVQDMDHENMFWYRQDPGLGLRLIYFSYDVKMKEKGDIPEGYSVSREKKERFSLILESASTNQTSMYLCASRLAGLQETQYFGPGTRLLVL.

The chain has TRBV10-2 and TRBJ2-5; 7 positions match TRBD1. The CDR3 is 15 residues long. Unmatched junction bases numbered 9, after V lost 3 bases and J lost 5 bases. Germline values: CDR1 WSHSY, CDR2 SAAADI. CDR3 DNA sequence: TGCGCCAGCAGTGAAGTACAGGGGAGTTCGGAGACCCAGTACTTC. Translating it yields CASSEVQGSSETQYF.

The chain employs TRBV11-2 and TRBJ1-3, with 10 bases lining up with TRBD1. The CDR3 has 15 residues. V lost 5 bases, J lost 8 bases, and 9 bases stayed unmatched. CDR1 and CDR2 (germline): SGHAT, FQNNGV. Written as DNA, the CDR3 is TGTGCCAGCAGCCTCCTCCGGGACAGGGGCCACACCATATATTTT. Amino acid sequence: CASSLLRDRGHTIYF.

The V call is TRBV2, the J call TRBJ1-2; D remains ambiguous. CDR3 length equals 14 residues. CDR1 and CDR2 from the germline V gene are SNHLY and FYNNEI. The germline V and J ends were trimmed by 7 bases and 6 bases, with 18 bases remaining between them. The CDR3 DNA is TGTGCCAGCAACTTAGGGCCTCGAGAGCATGGCTACACCTTC. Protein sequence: CASNLGPREHGYTF.

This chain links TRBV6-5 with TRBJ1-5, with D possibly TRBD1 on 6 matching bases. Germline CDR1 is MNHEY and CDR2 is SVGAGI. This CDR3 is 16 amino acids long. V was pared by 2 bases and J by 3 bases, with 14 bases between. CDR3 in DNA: TGTGCCAGCAGTTACGGGGGGGGGCGGAACAATCAGCCCCAGCATTTT. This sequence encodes CASSYGGGRNNQPQHF.

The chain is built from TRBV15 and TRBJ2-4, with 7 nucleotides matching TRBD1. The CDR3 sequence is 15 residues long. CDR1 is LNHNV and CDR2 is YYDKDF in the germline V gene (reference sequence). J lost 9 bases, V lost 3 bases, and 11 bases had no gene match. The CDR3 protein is CATSRPRDSGSIQYF. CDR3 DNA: TGTGCCACCAGCAGGCCCCGGGACAGTGGGAGCATTCAGTACTTC.

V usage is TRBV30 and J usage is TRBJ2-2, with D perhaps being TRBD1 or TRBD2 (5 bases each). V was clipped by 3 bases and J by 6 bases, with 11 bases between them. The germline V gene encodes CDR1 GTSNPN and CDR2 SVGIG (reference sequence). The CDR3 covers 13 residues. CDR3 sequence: CAWSRGAAGELFF. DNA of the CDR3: TGTGCCTGGAGCCGAGGGGCGGCCGGGGAGCTGTTTTTT.

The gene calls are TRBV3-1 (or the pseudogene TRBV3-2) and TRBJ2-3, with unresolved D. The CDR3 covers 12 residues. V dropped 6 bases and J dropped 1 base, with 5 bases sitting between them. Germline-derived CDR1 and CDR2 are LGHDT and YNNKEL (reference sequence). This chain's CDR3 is CASSIRTDTQYF. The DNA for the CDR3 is TGTGCCAGCAGTATACGCACAGATACGCAGTATTTT.

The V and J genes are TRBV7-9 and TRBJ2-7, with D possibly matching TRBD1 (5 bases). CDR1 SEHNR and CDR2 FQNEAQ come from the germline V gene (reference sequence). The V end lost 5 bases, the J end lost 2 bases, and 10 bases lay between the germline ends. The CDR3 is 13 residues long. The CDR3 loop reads CASSVTAAYEQYF. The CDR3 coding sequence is TGTGCCAGCAGCGTGACAGCAGCCTACGAGCAGTACTTC.

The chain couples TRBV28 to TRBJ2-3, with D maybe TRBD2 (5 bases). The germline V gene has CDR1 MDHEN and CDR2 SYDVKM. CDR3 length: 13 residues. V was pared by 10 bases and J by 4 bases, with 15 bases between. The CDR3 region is CATRLEGADTQYF. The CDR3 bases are TGTGCCACCCGTCTCGAGGGAGCAGATACGCAGTATTTT. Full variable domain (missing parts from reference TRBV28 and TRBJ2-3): DVKVTQSSRYLVKRTGEKVFLECVQDMDHENMFWYRQDPGLGLRLIYFSYDVKMKEKGDIPEGYSVSREKKERFSLILESASTNQTSMYLCATRLEGADTQYFGPGTRLTVL.

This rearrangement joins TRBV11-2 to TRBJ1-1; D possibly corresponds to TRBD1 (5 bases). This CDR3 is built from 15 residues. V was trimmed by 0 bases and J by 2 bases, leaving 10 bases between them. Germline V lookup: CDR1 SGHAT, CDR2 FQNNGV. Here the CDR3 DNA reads TGTGCCAGCAGCTTAGACGGGACCTCAAACACTGAAGCTTTCTTT. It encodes CASSLDGTSNTEAFF. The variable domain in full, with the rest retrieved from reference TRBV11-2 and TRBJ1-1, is EAGVAQSPRYKIIEKRQSVAFWCNPISGHATLYWYQQILGQGPKLLIQFQNNGVVDDSQLPKDRFSAERLKGVDSTLKIQPAKLEDSAVYLCASSLDGTSNTEAFFGQGTRLTVV.

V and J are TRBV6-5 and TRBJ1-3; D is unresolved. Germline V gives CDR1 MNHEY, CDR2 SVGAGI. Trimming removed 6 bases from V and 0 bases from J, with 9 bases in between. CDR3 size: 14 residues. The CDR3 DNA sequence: TGTGCCAGCAGAGTTTTAGACTCTGGAAACACCATATATTTT. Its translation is CASRVLDSGNTIYF.

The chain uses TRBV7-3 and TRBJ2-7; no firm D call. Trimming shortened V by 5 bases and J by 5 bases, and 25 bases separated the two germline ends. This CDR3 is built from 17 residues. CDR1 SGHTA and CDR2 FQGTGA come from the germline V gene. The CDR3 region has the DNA TGTGCCAGCAGCCCCACCGTTCTCGAGGCCTTCCCCAACGAGCAGTACTTC. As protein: CASSPTVLEAFPNEQYF.

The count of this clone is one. The CDR3 DNA reads as TGTGCCAGCTCGCCGGACTCCAGTCGGGCTTTCTTT. Protein sequence: CASSPDSSRAFF. The chain couples TRBV18 to TRBJ1-1; D not certain. In germline, CDR1 is KGHSH, CDR2 LQKENI. The CDR3 totals 12 residues. V shed 6 bases and J shed 11 bases, with 16 bases lying between them.

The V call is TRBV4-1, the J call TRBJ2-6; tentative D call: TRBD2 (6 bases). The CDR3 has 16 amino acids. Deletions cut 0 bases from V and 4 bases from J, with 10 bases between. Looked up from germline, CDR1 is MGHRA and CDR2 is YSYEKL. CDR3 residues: CASSQEEGTGANVLTF. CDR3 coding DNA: TGCGCCAGCAGCCAAGAGGAGGGGACGGGGGCCAACGTCCTGACTTTC.

Here the CDR3 reads CASTVGNGNTIYF. CDR3 DNA: TGTGCCAGCACCGTAGGGAATGGAAACACCATATATTTT. The chain uses TRBV6-5 and TRBJ1-3, with D unresolved. Trimming cost V 7 bases and J 3 bases, with 10 bases left between them. The CDR3 covers 13 residues. Germline V gene lookup returns CDR1 MNHEY and CDR2 SVGAGI.

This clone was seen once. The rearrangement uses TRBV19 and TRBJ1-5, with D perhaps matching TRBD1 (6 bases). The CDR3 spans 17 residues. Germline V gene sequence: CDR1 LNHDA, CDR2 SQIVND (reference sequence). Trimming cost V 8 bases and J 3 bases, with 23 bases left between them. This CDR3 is CASGNLVQTGINQPQHF. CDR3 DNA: TGTGCCAGTGGGAACCTGGTGCAGACAGGCATCAATCAGCCCCAGCATTTT.

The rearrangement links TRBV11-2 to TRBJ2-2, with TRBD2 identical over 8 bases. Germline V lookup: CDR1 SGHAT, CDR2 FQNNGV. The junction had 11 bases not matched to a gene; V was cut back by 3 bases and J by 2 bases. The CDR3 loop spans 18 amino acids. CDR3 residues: CASSFSASLAGNTGELFF. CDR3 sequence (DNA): TGTGCCAGCAGCTTTTCCGCCTCGCTAGCGGGCAACACCGGGGAGCTGTTTTTT.